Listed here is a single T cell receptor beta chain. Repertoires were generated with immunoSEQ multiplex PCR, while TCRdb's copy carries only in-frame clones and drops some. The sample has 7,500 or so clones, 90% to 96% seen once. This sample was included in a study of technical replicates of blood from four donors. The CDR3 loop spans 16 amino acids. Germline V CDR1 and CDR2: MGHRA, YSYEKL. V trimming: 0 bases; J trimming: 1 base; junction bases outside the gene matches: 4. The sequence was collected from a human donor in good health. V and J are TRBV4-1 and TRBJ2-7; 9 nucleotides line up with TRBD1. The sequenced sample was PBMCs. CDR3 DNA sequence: TGCGCCAGCAGCCAAGAGGGGACAGGGAAATCCTACGAGCAGTACTTC. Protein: CASSQEGTGKSYEQYF.